Each of the 19 T cell receptor beta chains below was sequenced from the same sample in a study of tumor-infiltrating lymphocytes in oesophageal squamous cell carcinoma. MiXCR, run by TCRdb on the PCR reads, gives a single entry per CDR3 protein. Here the sample spans 19,000 or so distinct CDR3 sequences, about two fifths being singletons. What was sequenced was esophageal tumor tissue. These receptors were obtained from a male donor with esophageal squamous cell carcinoma.

The rearrangement joins TRBV27 to TRBJ2-6; TRBD2 might be the D (6 bases). With the DNA end fitting TRBJ2-5 better, the J assignment may be wrong. Germline V gene data show CDR1 as MNHEY and CDR2 as SMNVEV (reference sequence). The length of the CDR3 is 16 residues. CDR3 DNA: TGTGCCAGCAGTTTATTGGGTATGAGGAGGGAAGAGACCCAGTACTTC. Translated, it gives CASSLLGMRREETQYF.

This chain joins TRBV12-3 or TRBV12-4 and TRBJ2-5, with D unresolved. The CDR3 is 15 residues long. V was shortened by 4 bases and J by 11 bases, with 23 bases between the two germline ends. In DNA, the CDR3 is TGTGCCAGCAGTTCGACACCGATCTCCTACAATGAGCAGTACTTC. Its translation is CASSSTPISYNEQYF.

This clonotype appeared many times. The chain's CDR3 is CASSLVGSTQYF. CDR3 nucleotides: TGTGCCAGCAGCTTGGTTGGGAGTACGCAGTATTTT. V gene TRBV5-4 combines with J gene TRBJ2-3; TRBD2 is a possible D gene (5 bases). The CDR3 runs 12 residues. Per germline, CDR1 SGHNT and CDR2 YYREEE (reference sequence). V dropped 0 bases and J dropped 8 bases, with 7 bases sitting between them.

For the CDR3, the DNA is TGTGCCAGCAGCTTATTTGGGGGAAACACCATATATTTT. Its translation is CASSLFGGNTIYF. The chain employs TRBV7-2 and TRBJ1-3; D gene ambiguous. Looked up from germline, CDR1 is SGHTA and CDR2 is FQGNSA. The ends were cut back, 2 bases at V and 4 bases at J, with 6 bases in the middle. The CDR3 has 13 residues. The whole variable domain, remainder taken from reference TRBV7-2 and TRBJ1-3, is GAGVSQSPSNKVTEKGKDVELRCDPISGHTALYWYRQSLGQGLEFLIYFQGNSAPDKSGLPSDRFSAERTGGSVSTLTIQRTQQEDSAVYLCASSLFGGNTIYFGEGSWLTVV.

This chain connects TRBV24-1 to TRBJ2-7; perhaps TRBD1 as D (5 bases). TRBJ2-5 matches the DNA end more closely, so the J call is doubtful. The CDR3 covers 13 residues. In germline, CDR1 is KGHDR, CDR2 SFDVKD. The DNA for the CDR3 is TGTGCCACCTCTTCAGGGCCGGAGGAGACCCAGTACTTC. This gives the protein CATSSGPEETQYF.

This chain joins TRBV12-3 or TRBV12-4 and TRBJ2-6, with TRBD1 matching over 7 bases. With 4 bases clipped from V and 2 bases from J, the junction kept 2 bases outside the gene matches. This CDR3 has 15 amino acids. CDR3 protein: CASSYRGAGANVLTF. The CDR3, as DNA: TGTGCCAGCAGTTACAGGGGCGCTGGGGCCAACGTCCTGACTTTC.

V gene TRBV10-3 combines with J gene TRBJ2-5; 13 positions match TRBD2. The J call is uncertain, as TRBJ2-1 better fits the DNA end. CDR3 length: 16 residues. Looked up from germline, CDR1 is ENHRY and CDR2 is SYGVKD. The chain's CDR3 is CAISPPGLAGYNEQFF. The CDR3, as DNA: TGTGCCATCAGCCCACCGGGACTAGCGGGATACAATGAGCAGTTCTTC.

By share, this clonotype ranks as medium-sized (0.01 to 0.1%). The chain recombines TRBV6-6 with TRBJ2-1; D not certain. Trimming cost V 0 bases and J 6 bases, with 12 bases left between them. This CDR3 has 15 residues. Germline-derived CDR1 and CDR2 are MNHNY and SVGAGI (reference sequence). The CDR3 spells CASSYSPGARNEQFF. The CDR3 DNA follows: TGTGCCAGCAGTTACTCCCCAGGCGCTCGCAATGAGCAGTTCTTC.

Ten or more counts support this clonotype. The genes are TRBV28 and TRBJ2-7; 7 bases line up with TRBD2. The CDR3 consists of 17 residues. The junction had 14 bases not matched to a gene; V was cut back by 6 bases and J by 0 bases. The germline V gene encodes CDR1 MDHEN and CDR2 SYDVKM. The CDR3 region is CASRGAPSGRGSYEQYF. In nucleotides, the CDR3 is TGTGCCAGCAGGGGCGCCCCCTCTGGGAGGGGCTCCTACGAGCAGTACTTC.

The chain has TRBV6-2 or TRBV6-3 and TRBJ1-4; perhaps TRBD1 as D (6 bases). Per the germline V gene, CDR1 is MNHEY and CDR2 is SVGEGT. The CDR3 loop spans 14 amino acids. Trimming took 6 bases from V and 2 from J, leaving 10 bases between them. CDR3 protein: CASRQTGTNEKLFF. DNA of the CDR3: TGTGCCAGCAGGCAAACAGGGACTAATGAAAAACTGTTTTTT.

In this sample, this clonotype is medium-sized. V gene TRBV7-3 combines with J gene TRBJ2-1, with D possibly being TRBD2 (6 bases). CDR1 and CDR2 from the germline V gene are SGHTA and FQGTGA. The germline V and J ends were trimmed by 1 base and 0 bases, with 10 bases remaining between them. The CDR3 spans 16 residues. The CDR3: CASSLKGGTSYNEQFF. CDR3 coding DNA: TGTGCCAGCAGCTTAAAGGGCGGGACCTCCTACAATGAGCAGTTCTTC.

The gene calls are TRBV5-4 and TRBJ2-6, with 7 bases matching TRBD1. The V gene end was trimmed by 4 bases and the J gene end by 7 bases; junction bases not matched to a gene: 8. Germline values: CDR1 SGHNT, CDR2 YYREEE (reference sequence). The CDR3 extends over 15 amino acids. CDR3 nucleotide sequence: TGTGCCAGCAGCGGAAGACAGGGTACTGCCAACGTCCTGACTTTC. Amino acid sequence: CASSGRQGTANVLTF. Full variable domain (missing parts from reference TRBV5-4 and TRBJ2-6): ETGVTQSPTHLIKTRGQQVTLRCSSQSGHNTVSWYQQALGQGPQFIFQYYREEENGRGNFPPRFSGLQFPNYSSELNVNALELDDSALYLCASSGRQGTANVLTFGAGSRLTVL.

The J gene is TRBJ2-4, the V gene TRBV11-1; D not resolved. The J call may be in error: the DNA end matches TRBJ1-2 better. CDR1 and CDR2 from the germline V gene are SGHAT and FQDESV (reference sequence). This CDR3 comprises 13 residues. The CDR3 DNA sequence: TGTGCCAGCAGCCCGGACGGGAACTATGGCTACACCTTC. Its protein is CASSPDGNYGYTF.

The V gene is TRBV12-3 or TRBV12-4, the J gene TRBJ2-1, with 8 bases aligning to TRBD2. V lost 8 bases, J lost 5 bases, and 5 bases stayed unmatched. The CDR3 has 13 amino acids. The CDR3, as DNA: TGTGCCAGCCGTAGCGGGGACAACAATGAGCAGTTCTTC. This sequence encodes CASRSGDNNEQFF.

Ten or more counts support this clonotype. The V gene is TRBV6-1, the J gene TRBJ2-3; 8 positions match TRBD2. CDR3 size: 15 residues. The V segment lost 7 bases and the J segment 3 bases; nucleotides outside the gene matches: 9. The V gene's germline CDR1 is MNHNS and CDR2 SASEGT. The CDR3 spells CASKSGGLETDTQYF. DNA of the CDR3: TGTGCCAGCAAATCGGGGGGGCTAGAGACAGATACGCAGTATTTT.

Turning to this clonotype: Given the absence of the conserved phenylalanine or tryptophan at the CDR3 end, a read error is likely. The V and J genes are TRBV6-1 and TRBJ2-1; D is undetermined. This CDR3 is 15 amino acids long. V lost 2 bases and J 11 bases, leaving 19 bases between the germline ends. Germline V gives CDR1 MNHNS, CDR2 SASEGT. DNA of the CDR3: TGTGCCAGCAGTGAAAGGACCTCCGGGTTAGGTAAGCAGTTCTTA. The encoded protein is CASSERTSGLGKQFL.

A word on this clonotype: Because it lacks the conserved phenylalanine or tryptophan at the end, this CDR3 is likely a read error. No DNA is shown, since the ends of the CDR3 on it are uncertain; the CDR3 is the one TCRdb lists. The rearrangement links TRBV5-5 to TRBJ2-6; the DNA was not compared with TRBD1, the D call given in the table. Germline V lookup: CDR1 SGHKS, CDR2 YYEKEE (reference sequence). Inclusive of both ends, the CDR3 amounts to 9 amino acids. CDR3 in amino acids: CASSYIGGQ.

By sample fraction, this clonotype is medium-sized. V and J are TRBV7-6 and TRBJ2-1; 7 bases are a match to TRBD1. Germline-derived CDR1 and CDR2 are SGHVS and FNYEAQ. The CDR3 sequence is 14 residues long. Trimming took 3 bases from V and 10 from J; bases not matched to a gene: 9. CDR3 DNA: TGTGCCAGCAGCTTTGGGACAGCCCGCCGGGAGCAGTTCTTC. Residues: CASSFGTARREQFF.

This clonotype has only a few counts. The CDR3 does not close with the conserved phenylalanine or tryptophan, likely indicating a read error. It is unclear where the CDR3 begins or ends on the DNA, so no DNA is shown, and the CDR3 is as TCRdb lists it. The chain recombines TRBV7-2 with TRBJ2-1. The CDR3 has 9 residues if both end residues are counted. Germline lookup yields CDR1 SGHTA and CDR2 FQGNSA. The CDR3: CASSLFVGT.